The clone carrying this T cell receptor (beta chain) has a single count. Its matching antigen is unknown. The data originate from a study of shared clonotypes between healthy human individuals. Across the study: Contributing individuals were two females and three males aged 18 to 49.

CDR1 and CDR2 from the germline V gene are SGHDT and YYEEEE. The ends were cut back, 4 bases at V and 1 base at J, with 6 bases in the middle. The CDR3 spans 13 residues. In the original processing: ImmunoSEQ output held junction-only sequences without quality scores, so filtering differed. The table came from immunoSEQ multiplex PCR; TCRdb's copy has only in-frame clones and leaves some out. The V and J calls and clone size are taken from that table; D and trimming were inferred from the DNA. In the table there are roughly 660,000 clones, 80% to 95% of which are singletons. Study-level points and caveats: Read depth was anticipated to influence clonotype sharing among donors.

The chain couples TRBV5-6 to TRBJ2-1; D gene ambiguous. Input material: memory CD8+ T cells from PBMCs. Subset described: CD45RO+ cells pooled with CCR7-negative TemRA cells. This clonotype was sampled from a man between 18 and 35 years old in good health. Some clones in this sample may be carry-over from other donors' samples. The CDR3 coding sequence is TGTGCCAGCAGCCCGCTTTCCTACAATGAGCAGTTCTTC. This sequence encodes CASSPLSYNEQFF.